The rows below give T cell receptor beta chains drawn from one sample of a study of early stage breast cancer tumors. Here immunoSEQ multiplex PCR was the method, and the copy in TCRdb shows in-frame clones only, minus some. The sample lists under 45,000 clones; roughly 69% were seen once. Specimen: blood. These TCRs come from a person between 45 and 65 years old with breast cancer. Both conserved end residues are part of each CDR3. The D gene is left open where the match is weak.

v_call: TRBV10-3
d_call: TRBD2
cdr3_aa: CATRTSGGAVSSYNEQFF

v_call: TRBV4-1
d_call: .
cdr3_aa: CASSQGPLGHEAFF

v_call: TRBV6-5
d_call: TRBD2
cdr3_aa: CASSPGTSSETQYF

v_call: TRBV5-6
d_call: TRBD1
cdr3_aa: CASSLSWGQGFNEQFF

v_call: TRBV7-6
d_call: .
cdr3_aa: CASSKLTGGLETQYF

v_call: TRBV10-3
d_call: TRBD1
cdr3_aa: CAISVGTGGFSGYTF

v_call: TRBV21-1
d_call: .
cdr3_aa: CASPLIGQGDTEAFF

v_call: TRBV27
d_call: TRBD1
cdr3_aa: CASSLATTGNEQYF

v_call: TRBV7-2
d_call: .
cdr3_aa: CASSPSPGSTDTQYF

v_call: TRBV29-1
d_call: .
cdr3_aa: CSVRTGEGHRTEAFF

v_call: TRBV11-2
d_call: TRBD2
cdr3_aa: CASSLTREGYNEQFF

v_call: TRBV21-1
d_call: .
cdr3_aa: CANTGTGRNEKLFF

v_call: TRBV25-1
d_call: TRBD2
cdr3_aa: CASSAGLAGLQETQYF

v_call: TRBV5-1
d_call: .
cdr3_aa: CASSLAKAGNANTEAFF

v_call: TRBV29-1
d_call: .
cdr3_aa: CSVSGSRGPEETQYF

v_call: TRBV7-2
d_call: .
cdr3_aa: CASSVGRGSSPF

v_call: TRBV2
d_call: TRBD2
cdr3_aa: CASSDRGGATGELFF

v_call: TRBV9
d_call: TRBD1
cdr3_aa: CASSVETGGTGELFF

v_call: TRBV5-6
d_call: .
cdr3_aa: CASSSKHRQIDQPQHF

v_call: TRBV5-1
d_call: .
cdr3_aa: CASRAQDSSYEQYF

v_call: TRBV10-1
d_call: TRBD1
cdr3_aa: CASSAGTGGNYEQYF

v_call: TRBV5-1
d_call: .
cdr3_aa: CASSLEGGMYNEQFF

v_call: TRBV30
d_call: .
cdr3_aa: CAWSVRQGNSPLHF

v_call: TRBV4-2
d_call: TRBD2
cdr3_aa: CASSQELAGLSYEQYF

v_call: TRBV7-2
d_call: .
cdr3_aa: CASTDTGPPYGYTF

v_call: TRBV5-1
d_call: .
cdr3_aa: CASSLSIQENTGELFF

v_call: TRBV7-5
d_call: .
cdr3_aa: CARSLNSDQETQYF

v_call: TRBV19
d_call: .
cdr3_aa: CASSGHGEAFF

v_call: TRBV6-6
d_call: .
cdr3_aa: CASSYGAGITPLHF

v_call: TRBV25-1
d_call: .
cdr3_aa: CASSPGGGNQPQHF

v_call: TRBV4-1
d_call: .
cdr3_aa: CASSQEERGEGPLHF

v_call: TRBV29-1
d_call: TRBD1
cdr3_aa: CSVPGQWADTQYF

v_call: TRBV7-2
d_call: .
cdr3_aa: CASSLLNTDTQYF

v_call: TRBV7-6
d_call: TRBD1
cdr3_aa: CASSARQGTYEQYF

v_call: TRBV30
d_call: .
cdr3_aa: CAWSFAGVGYTF

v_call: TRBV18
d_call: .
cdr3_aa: CASSPNTGYEQYF

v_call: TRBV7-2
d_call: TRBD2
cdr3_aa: CASSARLAGTYEQYF

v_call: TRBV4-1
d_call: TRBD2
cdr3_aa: CASSQGRGLAGEHEQFF

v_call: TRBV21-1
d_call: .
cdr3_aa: CASSKEDIEAFF

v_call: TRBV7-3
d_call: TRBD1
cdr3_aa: CASSLAGGSNTEAFF

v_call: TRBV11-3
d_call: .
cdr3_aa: CASSLGTLEGYTF

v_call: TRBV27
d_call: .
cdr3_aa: CASSLGSVDNSPLHF

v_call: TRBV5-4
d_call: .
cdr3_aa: CASSRDSNQPQHF

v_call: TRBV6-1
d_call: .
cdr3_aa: CASSEATRGWTNTGELFF

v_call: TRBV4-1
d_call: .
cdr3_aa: CASSHGQQYEQYF

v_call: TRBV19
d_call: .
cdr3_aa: CATFTDTQYF

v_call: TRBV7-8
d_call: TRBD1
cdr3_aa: CASSFRQGSNQPQHF

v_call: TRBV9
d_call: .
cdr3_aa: CASSPQISSEKLFF

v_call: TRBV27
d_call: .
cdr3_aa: CATRAFNMNTEAFF

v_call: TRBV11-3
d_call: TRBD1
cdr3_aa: CASSKTGEDSPLHF

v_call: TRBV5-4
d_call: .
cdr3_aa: CASSLKGSGNTIYF

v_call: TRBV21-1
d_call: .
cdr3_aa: CASSAALAGRETQYF

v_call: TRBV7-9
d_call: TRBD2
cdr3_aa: CASSSGTSGSPTDTQYF

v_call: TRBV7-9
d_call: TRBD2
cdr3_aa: CASSLAGTSGVGEQFF

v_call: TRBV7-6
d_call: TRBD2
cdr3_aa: CASQGWRGANEQFF

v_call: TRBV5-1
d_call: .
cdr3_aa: CASSLEAGANTEAFF

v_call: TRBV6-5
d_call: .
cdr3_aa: CASRVSMNTEAFF

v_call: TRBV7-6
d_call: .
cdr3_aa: CASSLGSYNEQFF